The source of this T cell receptor (beta chain) is a study of shared clonotypes between healthy human individuals. On this clone: Its antigen is currently unknown.

The sorted-subset replicate PCRs were given around 200 ng DNA, which is tens of thousands of T cell genomes. Produced via immunoSEQ multiplex PCR; TCRdb's table is partial and in-frame only. Counted here are roughly 2,500,000 clones, under 95% occurring once; the ten biggest clones make up approximately 0.35%. Study results and limitations: Since donors were few, the genetic and exposure-history diversity represented was limited. Clonotypes not shared had lower generation probabilities than those common to all four donors. Sampling used blood alone; tissue repertoires probably differ.

Germline V gene lookup returns CDR1 MNHNS and CDR2 SASEGT. V dropped 7 bases and J dropped 0 bases, with 10 bases sitting between them. The CDR3 loop spans 14 amino acids. The specimen was naive CD4+ T cells from PBMCs. Sample subset: CD45RA+ positively selected. This TCR derives from a man younger than 35 in good health. Some clones in this sample may be carry-over from other donors' samples. The J gene is TRBJ1-3, the V gene TRBV6-1; the D is unclear. CDR3 loop: CASKPLSSGNTIYF. The CDR3, as DNA: TGTGCCAGCAAACCACTGAGCTCTGGAAACACCATATATTTT.